This is a list of T cell receptor beta chains from one sample in a study of blood T cell repertoires in COVID-19. Profiling relied on immunoSEQ multiplex PCR, and the TCRdb table lists in-frame clones only, not all of them. Among about 16,000 clones, approximately 90% were seen once, and the ten largest hold less than 15%. Sequencing was carried out using peripheral blood. Receptors were obtained from a human donor in a cohort sampled during active COVID-19. CDR3s include the opening cysteine and the closing phenylalanine or tryptophan. A D gene is named only where the DNA matches it firmly. Part of the rows lack a size; the others show once, few, many or a class for expanded clones.

clone size,J gene,D gene,V gene,CDR3 DNA,CDR3 protein
NA,TRBJ2-3,TRBD2,TRBV10-3,TGTGCCATCAGTGAGTCGCTAGCGGGGGTACAAGATACGCAGTATTTT,CAISESLAGVQDTQYF
NA,TRBJ2-3,TRBD1,TRBV11-1,TGTGCCAGCAGCATAGGACAGGGGGCACAGGAAGATACGCAGTATTTT,CASSIGQGAQEDTQYF
NA,TRBJ1-1,NA,TRBV6-1,TGTGCCAGCAGTGAAAGAGCAGGGCCGTTAGCCGGAGCTTTCTTT,CASSERAGPLAGAFF
NA,TRBJ1-5,NA,TRBV6-5,TGTGCCAGCCGACGGGGGGACAACAATCAGCCCCAGCATTTT,CASRRGDNNQPQHF
NA,TRBJ2-3,TRBD2,TRBV5-1,TGCGCCAGCAGCTTGAGCGGGGGGGCCGCAGATACGCAGTATTTT,CASSLSGGAADTQYF
NA,TRBJ2-7,NA,TRBV10-3,TGTGCCATCAGTGAGTCCCACTACGAGCAGTACTTC,CAISESHYEQYF
once,TRBJ1-2,TRBD1,TRBV6-1,TGTGCCAGCAGTGAATTGCAGGGGGCGGTTGGCTACACCTTC,CASSELQGAVGYTF
NA,TRBJ1-2,TRBD1,TRBV4-3,TGCGCCAGCTCCCCCGGCGGGACAGCCGGCTACACCTTC,CASSPGGTAGYTF
NA,TRBJ1-2,NA,TRBV2,TGTGCCAGCAGGAGGGTACCATGGCGAGGCTACACCTTC,CASRRVPWRGYTF
NA,TRBJ2-3,TRBD1,TRBV9,TGTGCCAGCAGCGGTGGGACAGGGGGTACAGATACGCAGTATTTT,CASSGGTGGTDTQYF
NA,TRBJ1-3,TRBD1,TRBV25-1,TGTGCCAGCAGCAGGGGGCCTGGAAACACCATATATTTT,CASSRGPGNTIYF
NA,TRBJ2-3,TRBD2,TRBV2,TGTGCCAGCAGGGCCCACGCGGGGGGGACAGATACGCAGTATTTT,CASRAHAGGTDTQYF
NA,TRBJ2-7,NA,TRBV15,TGTGCCACCAGCAGAGAACAGGGTCCTTGGGAGCAGTACTTC,CATSREQGPWEQYF
NA,TRBJ1-2,TRBD1,TRBV13,TGTGCCAGCAGCTTAGAGCAGGGGGCCCTGGATGGCTACACCTTC,CASSLEQGALDGYTF
few,TRBJ2-1,TRBD2,TRBV3-1/TRBV3-2,TGTGCCAGCAGCCAAGATCTGAGACTAGCGGAGTACAATGAGCAGTTCTTC,CASSQDLRLAEYNEQFF
few,TRBJ2-7,NA,TRBV7-8,TGTGCCAGCAGCTTAGCGGGGGCCGGTAGCTCCTACGAGCAGTACTTC,CASSLAGAGSSYEQYF
NA,TRBJ2-1,TRBD2,TRBV27,TGTGCCAGCAGTCTGAGGGGTAGACTAGCGGCGATCAATGAGCAGTTCTTC,CASSLRGRLAAINEQFF
NA,TRBJ2-7,NA,TRBV5-1,TGCGCCAGCAGCGAAACCACAGTTGAGCAGTACTTC,CASSETTVEQYF
NA,TRBJ2-1,TRBD2,TRBV9,TGTGCCAGCGCGGGGGGGCCGGGAGGCAATGAGCAGTTCTTC,CASAGGPGGNEQFF
NA,TRBJ1-2,TRBD1,TRBV3-1/TRBV3-2,TGTGCCAGCAGGCCACCAGGGGGCGTAAAAGATGGCTACACCTTC,CASRPPGGVKDGYTF
NA,TRBJ1-1,TRBD1,TRBV29-1,TGCAGCGGGGGGACAGTGAACACTGAAGCTTTCTTT,CSGGTVNTEAFF
NA,TRBJ1-4,NA,TRBV10-3,TGTGCCATCAGGTTTACAGGGCAGGGTAATGAAAAACTGTTTTTT,CAIRFTGQGNEKLFF
NA,TRBJ2-5,TRBD2,TRBV7-8,TGTGCCAGCTCCCAACCTAGCGGTCAAGAGACCCAGTACTTC,CASSQPSGQETQYF
NA,TRBJ1-2,NA,TRBV3-1/TRBV3-2,TGTGCCAGCAGCCAAGGAGGAATGACGGGCTATGGCTACACCTTC,CASSQGGMTGYGYTF
NA,TRBJ2-1,NA,TRBV7-2,TGTGCCAGCAGCTTAGGAAGTGTAGTCGAGCAGTTCTTC,CASSLGSVVEQFF
NA,TRBJ1-1,TRBD1,TRBV7-2,TGTGCCAGCAGCTTAATGGCAGGGGGGAACACTGAAGCTTTCTTT,CASSLMAGGNTEAFF
once,TRBJ2-2,TRBD1,TRBV27,TGTGCCAGCAGATCTACCCTCACCGGGACAGAGATGACCGGGGAGCTGTTTTTT,CASRSTLTGTEMTGELFF
NA,TRBJ2-2,TRBD1,TRBV18,TGTGCCAGCTCACCTTTTTCGGGACAGGCGAACACCGGGGAGCTGTTTTTT,CASSPFSGQANTGELFF
NA,TRBJ1-1,NA,TRBV6-5,TGTGCCACACTCGTGGGGCGAATGGACACTGAAGCTTTCTTT,CATLVGRMDTEAFF
NA,TRBJ2-7,NA,TRBV30,TGTGCCTGGAGCAAATCCCGGACAGACCCCTACGAGCAGTACTTC,CAWSKSRTDPYEQYF
NA,TRBJ2-1,NA,TRBV6-5,TGTGCCAGCAGTTACTCTTTGACAGCATGGGACAATGAGCAGTTCTTC,CASSYSLTAWDNEQFF
NA,TRBJ2-5,NA,TRBV6-5,TGTGCCAGCAGGGACCCGGGGGAGGAGACCCAGTACTTC,CASRDPGEETQYF
NA,TRBJ1-4,NA,TRBV11-2,TGTGCCAGCAGCCGAGACAGGACTAATGAAAAACTGTTTTTT,CASSRDRTNEKLFF
NA,TRBJ2-2,TRBD2,TRBV5-5,TGTGCCAGCACTCGACGGGGGGAACTTAACACCGGGGAGCTGTTTTTT,CASTRRGELNTGELFF
NA,TRBJ2-7,NA,TRBV10-1,TGCGCCAGCAGTGAGCCGGGAAGAGAGCAGTACTTC,CASSEPGREQYF
NA,TRBJ1-6,NA,TRBV19,TGTGCCAGTAGTATCTCGCAGGGGATAAGTTCACCCCTCCACTTT,CASSISQGISSPLHF
NA,TRBJ1-3,NA,TRBV3-1/TRBV3-2,TGTGCCAGCACAAATCGTGGACTGACCTCTTCTGGAAACACCATATATTTT,CASTNRGLTSSGNTIYF
NA,TRBJ2-3,TRBD2,TRBV30,TGTGCCTGGAGTCTAGCTCTAGCGGAGGATACGCAGTATTTT,CAWSLALAEDTQYF
NA,TRBJ2-1,NA,TRBV7-2,TGTGCCAGCAGCGAACAGGGACGGCTTCTCAATGAGCAGTTCTTC,CASSEQGRLLNEQFF
once,TRBJ1-1,TRBD1,TRBV6-6,TGTGCCAGCACGACGACAGGGGGAGTATCTGAAGCTTTCTTT,CASTTTGGVSEAFF
NA,TRBJ1-2,TRBD1,TRBV2,TGTGCCAGCAGACAGGGGCAGGGGGTACGATCGGCCTATGGCTACACCTTC,CASRQGQGVRSAYGYTF
once,TRBJ2-5,NA,TRBV6-2/TRBV6-3,TGTGCCAGCAGTCCGCAAGGGGGGGCCTGGGAGACCCAGTACTTC,CASSPQGGAWETQYF
NA,TRBJ2-1,TRBD1,TRBV18,TGTGCCAGCTCACCGACAGGGGACGGCTACAATGAGCAGTTCTTC,CASSPTGDGYNEQFF
once,TRBJ2-1,NA,TRBV7-9,TGTGCCAGCAGCTTATTAGCGCCTAAAAGGTGGAGCTCCTACAATGAGCAGTTCTTC,CASSLLAPKRWSSYNEQFF
NA,TRBJ2-2,TRBD1,TRBV3-1/TRBV3-2,TGTGCCAGCAGCCAAAGGCGGATGCAGGGGGTCGGGGAGCTGTTTTTT,CASSQRRMQGVGELFF
NA,TRBJ2-7,NA,TRBV9,TGTGCCAGCAGCGTAGATCCTAGATCGGCAAAGCAGTACTTC,CASSVDPRSAKQYF
NA,TRBJ2-1,TRBD2,TRBV18,TGTGCCAGCTCACCCCTAGCGGGGGGGCTCTACAATGAGCAGTTCTTC,CASSPLAGGLYNEQFF
once,TRBJ1-1,TRBD1,TRBV18,TGTGCCAGCTCCCCGGCAACAGGGGGTTTCACGAACACTGAAGCTTTCTTT,CASSPATGGFTNTEAFF
NA,TRBJ1-4,TRBD1,TRBV5-1,TGCGCCAGCAGCTTAGGACAGGGCCAGACTAATGAAAAACTGTTTTTT,CASSLGQGQTNEKLFF
NA,TRBJ1-1,NA,TRBV6-1,TGTGCCAGCAGTGAAGAAGGCAGGCGGAACACTGAAGCTTTCTTT,CASSEEGRRNTEAFF
NA,TRBJ1-2,NA,TRBV3-1/TRBV3-2,TGTGCCAGCAGCCACAACCGAGACTCCCTGGCCCACACCTTC,CASSHNRDSLAHTF
NA,TRBJ2-7,TRBD1,TRBV5-1,TGCGCCAGCAGCTTGGGGGACAGGGACCACTCCTACGAGCAGTACTTC,CASSLGDRDHSYEQYF
NA,TRBJ1-2,NA,TRBV28,TGTGCCAGCAGTATAGGTGAGGGCTATGGCTACACCTTC,CASSIGEGYGYTF
NA,TRBJ1-2,TRBD1,TRBV5-1,TGCGCCAGCAGCGTAACGGACAGGGGCGGACTTGAGTCCACCTTC,CASSVTDRGGLESTF
NA,TRBJ2-7,NA,TRBV6-5,TGTGCCAGCAGCGATCAGGGGTTCCCCTACGAGCAGTACTTC,CASSDQGFPYEQYF
few,TRBJ1-1,NA,TRBV29-1,TGCAGCGTTGGTCCGGGCACTGAAGCTTTCTTT,CSVGPGTEAFF
NA,TRBJ1-5,TRBD1,TRBV6-5,TGTGCCGGCAGGGGGGGGCAGAATAGCAATCAGCCCCAGCATTTT,CAGRGGQNSNQPQHF
NA,TRBJ1-1,NA,TRBV7-8,TGTGCCAGCAGCTCCAGTGGGGCTCGCGACACTGAAGCTTTCTTT,CASSSSGARDTEAFF
NA,TRBJ1-5,TRBD1,TRBV12-5,TGTGCTAGTGGTTTAGTACAGGGGGCGGGTGTAAATCAGCCCCAGCATTTT,CASGLVQGAGVNQPQHF
NA,TRBJ1-2,NA,TRBV28,TGTGCCAGCAGTTCCCCAGGGGCCTTTGGTGATGGCTACACCTTC,CASSSPGAFGDGYTF